This TCR beta chain comes out of a study of blood T cells in healthy people across ages. Sample-barcoded 5' priming and a J-beta primer mix drove a second PCR of roughly 7 to 11 cycles. At least 3 million CDR3-containing paired-end reads were obtained per sample. From the 5' RACE reads, TCRdb called clonotypes with MiXCR, one entry per CDR3 protein. The sample includes around 1.5 million distinct CDR3 sequences, around 59% of them seen just once. Germline V CDR1 and CDR2: LGHDT, YNNKEL (reference sequence). This CDR3 region has 15 residues. The source of this sequence is a man aged 18 to 29 in good health. V is TRBV3-1 and J is TRBJ2-1, with D possibly matching TRBD1 (6 bases). The J call is doubtful: the DNA matches TRBJ2-7 better. Sequencing was performed on blood. The CDR3 DNA reads as TGTGCCAGCAGCCAAGAATTAACAGGGAACTACGAGCAGTACTTC. The encoded protein is CASSQELTGNYEQYF.